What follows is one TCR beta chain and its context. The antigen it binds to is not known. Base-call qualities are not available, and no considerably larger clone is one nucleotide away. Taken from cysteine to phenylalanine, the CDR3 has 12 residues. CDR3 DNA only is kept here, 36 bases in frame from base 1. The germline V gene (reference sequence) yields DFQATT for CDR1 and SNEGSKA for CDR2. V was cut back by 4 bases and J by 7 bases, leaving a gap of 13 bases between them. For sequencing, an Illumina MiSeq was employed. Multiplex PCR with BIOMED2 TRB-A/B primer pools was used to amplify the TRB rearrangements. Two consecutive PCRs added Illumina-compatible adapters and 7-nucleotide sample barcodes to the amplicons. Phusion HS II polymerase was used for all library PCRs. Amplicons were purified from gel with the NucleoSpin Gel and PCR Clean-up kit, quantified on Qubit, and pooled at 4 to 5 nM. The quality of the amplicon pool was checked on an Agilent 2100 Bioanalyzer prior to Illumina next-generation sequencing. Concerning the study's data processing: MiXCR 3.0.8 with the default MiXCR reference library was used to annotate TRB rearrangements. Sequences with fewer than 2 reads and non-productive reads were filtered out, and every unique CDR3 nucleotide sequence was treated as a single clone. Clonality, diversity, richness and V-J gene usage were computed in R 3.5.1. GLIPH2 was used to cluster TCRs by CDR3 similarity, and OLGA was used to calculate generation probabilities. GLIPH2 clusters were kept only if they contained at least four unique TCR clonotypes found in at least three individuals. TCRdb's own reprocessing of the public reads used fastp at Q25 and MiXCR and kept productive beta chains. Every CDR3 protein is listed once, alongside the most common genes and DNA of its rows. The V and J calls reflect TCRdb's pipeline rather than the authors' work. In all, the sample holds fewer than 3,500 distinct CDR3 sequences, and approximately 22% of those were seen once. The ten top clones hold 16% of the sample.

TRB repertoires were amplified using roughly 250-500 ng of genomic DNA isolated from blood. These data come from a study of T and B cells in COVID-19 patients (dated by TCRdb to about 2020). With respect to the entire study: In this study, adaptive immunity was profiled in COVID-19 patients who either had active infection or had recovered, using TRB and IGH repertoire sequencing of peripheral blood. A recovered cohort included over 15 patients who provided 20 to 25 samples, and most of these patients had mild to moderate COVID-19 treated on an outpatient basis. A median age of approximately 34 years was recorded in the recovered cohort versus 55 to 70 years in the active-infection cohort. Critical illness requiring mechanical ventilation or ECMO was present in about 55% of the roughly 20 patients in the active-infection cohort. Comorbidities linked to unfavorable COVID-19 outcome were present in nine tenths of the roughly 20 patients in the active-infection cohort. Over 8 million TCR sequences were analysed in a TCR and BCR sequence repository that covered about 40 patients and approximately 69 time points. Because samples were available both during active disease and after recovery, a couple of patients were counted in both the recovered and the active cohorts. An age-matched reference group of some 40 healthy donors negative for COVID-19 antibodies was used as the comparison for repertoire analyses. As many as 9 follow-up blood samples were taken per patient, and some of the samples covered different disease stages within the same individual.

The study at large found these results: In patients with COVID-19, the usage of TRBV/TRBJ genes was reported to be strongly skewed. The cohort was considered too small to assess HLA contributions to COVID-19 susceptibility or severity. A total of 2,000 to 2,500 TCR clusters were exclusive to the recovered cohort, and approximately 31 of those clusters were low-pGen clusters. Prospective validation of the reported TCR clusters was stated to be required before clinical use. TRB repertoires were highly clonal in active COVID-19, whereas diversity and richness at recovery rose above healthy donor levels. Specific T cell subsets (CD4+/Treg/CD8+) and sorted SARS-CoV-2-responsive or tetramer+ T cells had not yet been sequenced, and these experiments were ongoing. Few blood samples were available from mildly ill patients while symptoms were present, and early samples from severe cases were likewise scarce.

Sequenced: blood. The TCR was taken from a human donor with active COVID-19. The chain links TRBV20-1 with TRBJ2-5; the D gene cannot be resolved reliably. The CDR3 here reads CSAISNGGTQYF. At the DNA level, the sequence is TGCAGTGCTATCTCTAATGGCGGGACCCAGTACTTC.